This is a list of T cell receptor beta chains from one sample in a study of cytomegalovirus exposure and HLA in healthy donors. The protocol was immunoSEQ multiplex PCR, while the TCRdb copy is restricted to in-frame clones and leaves out a portion. The sample carries about 280,000 clones, approximately 90% recorded once. The material sequenced was PBMCs. These receptors came from a young woman in good health and CMV-seronegative. Both conserved end residues are part of each CDR3. Fields, in order: V gene, J gene, D gene, CDR3 DNA, CDR3 protein. D genes are given only for firm matches.

TRBV2,TRBJ1-6,NA,TGTGCCAGCAGTGAATTCTCCGGTTACTATAATTCACCCCTCCACTTT,CASSEFSGYYNSPLHF
TRBV6-1,TRBJ1-2,TRBD1,TGTGCCAGCAGTGAAACTAGGACAGGGCAAAATGGCTACACCTTC,CASSETRTGQNGYTF
TRBV27,TRBJ1-6,TRBD1,TGTGCCAGCAGGACAGGGCTAAATTCACCCCTCCACTTT,CASRTGLNSPLHF
TRBV7-9,TRBJ1-2,TRBD1,TGTGCCAGCAGCTACCGGGACAGGAGTCTCTATGGCTACACCTTC,CASSYRDRSLYGYTF
TRBV12-5,TRBJ2-7,NA,TGTGCTAGTGGTCCGGGAAGGCCCTACGAGCAGTACTTC,CASGPGRPYEQYF
TRBV5-6,TRBJ2-7,TRBD2,TGTGCCAGCAGCCTGCAGCGGGGCGGGTCTGGCGAGCAGTACTTC,CASSLQRGGSGEQYF
TRBV6-4,TRBJ2-3,TRBD2,TGTGCCAGCAGTCCCGATAGCGGGGGGAACACAGATACGCAGTATTTT,CASSPDSGGNTDTQYF
TRBV6-6,TRBJ2-7,TRBD1,TGTGCCAGCAGTTACCCTGACAGGGCGAACTACGAGCAGTACTTC,CASSYPDRANYEQYF
TRBV7-8,TRBJ2-1,TRBD2,TGTGCCAGCAGCCCCGGGGGGGGTGGCGAGCAGTTCTTC,CASSPGGGGEQFF
TRBV7-9,TRBJ1-1,NA,TGTTCCAGCAGCTTGGGGGGAGGGGAAGCTTTCTTT,CSSSLGGGEAFF
TRBV4-1,TRBJ1-4,NA,TGCGCCAGCAGCCAAGGCCGCTTTGCGACTAATGAAAAACTGTTTTTT,CASSQGRFATNEKLFF
TRBV23-1,TRBJ2-5,TRBD2,TGCGCCAGCAGTCAATCGTGGCTAGCGGGGGGGTACCAAGAGACCCAGTACTTC,CASSQSWLAGGYQETQYF
TRBV27,TRBJ1-2,TRBD1,TGTGCCAGCAGCTCCGGGACAGGCTCCTTCCCTCGCTATGGCTACACCTTC,CASSSGTGSFPRYGYTF